The 16 T cell receptor beta chains reported below all come from one sample, sequenced in a study of blood T cell repertoires in COVID-19. TCRdb's copy holds only in-frame clones and misses some; the assay was immunoSEQ multiplex PCR. Of around 140,000 clones in the sample, 75% to 90% were seen once. The specimen sequenced was peripheral blood. The receptors were gathered from a man in his late teens or twenties with COVID-19, enrolled during active disease.

V usage is TRBV7-2 and J usage is TRBJ2-2; 8 bases are a match to TRBD2. The J segment lost 4 bases and the V segment lost 2 bases, leaving 3 bases of the junction unmatched. Germline-derived CDR1 and CDR2 are SGHTA and FQGNSA. This CDR3 comprises 15 residues. This CDR3 reads CASSLSGGGTGELFF. The DNA of the CDR3 is TGTGCCAGCAGCTTAAGCGGGGGTGGCACCGGGGAGCTGTTTTTT. Full variable domain (rest looked up from reference TRBV7-2 and TRBJ2-2): GAGVSQSPSNKVTEKGKDVELRCDPISGHTALYWYRQSLGQGLEFLIYFQGNSAPDKSGLPSDRFSAERTGGSVSTLTIQRTQQEDSAVYLCASSLSGGGTGELFFGEGSRLTVL.

J is TRBJ2-7 and V is TRBV6-5, with D tentatively TRBD2 (5 bases). In germline, CDR1 is MNHEY, CDR2 SVGAGI. The CDR3 runs 15 residues. The V end was cut by 6 bases, the J end by 7 bases, with 22 bases between. DNA for the CDR3: TGTGCCAGCAGCGGAAGACTAACCCAAATTTTGGAGCAGTACTTC. Translated: CASSGRLTQILEQYF.

The rearrangement uses TRBV13 and TRBJ1-2; perhaps TRBD1 as D (5 bases). Germline V gives CDR1 PRHDT, CDR2 FYEKMQ (reference sequence). The V gene lost 1 base and the J gene lost 3 bases, with 9 bases spanning the gap. The CDR3 sequence is 14 residues long. For the CDR3, the DNA is TGTGCCAGCAGCTTAGATGGGGCGGACTATGGCTACACCTTC. This codes for CASSLDGADYGYTF.

V gene TRBV4-1 combines with J gene TRBJ2-2; D not resolved. Germline V gene lookup returns CDR1 MGHRA and CDR2 YSYEKL. The CDR3 contains 14 residues. Trimming removed 4 bases at V and 4 bases at J, with 10 bases between. The DNA for the CDR3 is TGCGCCAGCAGCCTCACAGAGACCACCGGGGAGCTGTTTTTT. Its protein product is CASSLTETTGELFF.

This clone was detected a few times. This chain links TRBV5-1 with TRBJ1-3; D gene unclear. Germline CDR1 is SGHRS and CDR2 is YFSETQ. Trimming stripped 2 bases from V and 0 bases from J, with 12 bases between. The CDR3 runs 16 residues. Here the CDR3 reads CASSLVPGYSGNTIYF. CDR3 DNA: TGCGCCAGCAGCTTAGTTCCAGGTTACTCTGGAAACACCATATATTTT. Looking up the rest from reference TRBV5-1 and TRBJ1-3 gives the full variable domain: KAGVTQTPRYLIKTRGQQVTLSCSPISGHRSVSWYQQTPGQGLQFLFEYFSETQRNKGNFPGRFSGRQFSNSRSEMNVSTLELGDSALYLCASSLVPGYSGNTIYFGEGSWLTVV.

This clone was observed a few times. The chain links TRBV27 to TRBJ1-6; the match to TRBD1 covers 7 bases. The germline V gene encodes CDR1 MNHEY and CDR2 SMNVEV (reference sequence). J gave up 9 bases and V 7 bases, and 12 bases lay outside the gene matches. The CDR3 is made up of 15 amino acids. The CDR3 DNA reads as TGTGCCAGCATGATGGTAACAGGGGTCTCTTCACCCCTCCACTTT. Translation gives CASMMVTGVSSPLHF.

This chain links TRBV27 with TRBJ1-1; D is perhaps TRBD1 (6 bases). Per the germline V gene, CDR1 is MNHEY and CDR2 is SMNVEV (reference sequence). The CDR3 is 14 residues long. V shed 5 bases and J shed 5 bases, with 15 bases lying between them. CDR3 region: CASSRWGGGTEAFF. Here the CDR3 DNA reads TGTGCCAGCAGTAGATGGGGAGGGGGGACTGAAGCTTTCTTT.

The rearrangement uses TRBV15 and TRBJ2-3; D may be TRBD2 (6 bases). There are 14 residues in the CDR3. Trimming shortened V by 5 bases and J by 3 bases, and 12 bases separated the two germline ends. From germline, CDR1 is LNHNV and CDR2 YYDKDF (reference sequence). In DNA, the CDR3 is TGTGCCACCAGCTCGGGACTCAATACAGATACGCAGTATTTT. Translating it yields CATSSGLNTDTQYF. Complete variable domain (other parts from reference TRBV15 and TRBJ2-3): DAMVIQNPRYQVTQFGKPVTLSCSQTLNHNVMYWYQQKSSQAPKLLFHYYDKDFNNEADTPDNFQSRRPNTSFCFLDIRSPGLGDTAMYLCATSSGLNTDTQYFGPGTRLTVL.

This sequence joins TRBV6-5 and TRBJ2-7; 14 nucleotides align to TRBD2. CDR1 is MNHEY, CDR2 SVGAGI, per germline. J gave up 3 bases and V 2 bases, and 3 bases lay outside the gene matches. CDR3 length: 16 residues. CDR3 amino acids: CASSYRGLAGDYEQYF. The CDR3 DNA reads as TGTGCCAGCAGTTACCGGGGACTAGCGGGAGACTACGAGCAGTACTTC.

The rearrangement uses TRBV12-3 or TRBV12-4 and TRBJ2-3, with D possibly being TRBD2 (5 bases). The CDR3 covers 12 residues. The V gene lost 7 bases and the J gene lost 8 bases, with 13 bases spanning the gap. CDR3 in DNA: TGTGCCAGCAATCCCATCCGGGGTACGCAGTATTTT. It codes for CASNPIRGTQYF.

The chain uses TRBV27 and TRBJ2-5; TRBD2 agrees at 8 bases. The CDR3 runs 17 residues. CDR1 is MNHEY, CDR2 SMNVEV, per germline (reference sequence). J gave up 7 bases and V 5 bases, and 18 bases lay outside the gene matches. This CDR3 reads CASSPGNRGGWGLTQYF. The CDR3 nucleotides read TGTGCCAGCAGTCCGGGAAATCGGGGGGGATGGGGCTTGACCCAGTACTTC.

This chain uses TRBV3-1 (or the pseudogene TRBV3-2) with TRBJ1-3; D remains ambiguous. Trimming shortened V by 1 base and J by 4 bases, and 5 bases separated the two germline ends. CDR1 LGHDT and CDR2 YNNKEL come from the germline V gene (reference sequence). This CDR3 has 13 residues. The CDR3 DNA reads TGTGCCAGCAGCCAAGTCGGGGGAAACACCATATATTTT. Amino acids: CASSQVGGNTIYF.

The chain employs TRBV19 and TRBJ2-7; 11 bases agree with TRBD1. The germline V gene has CDR1 LNHDA and CDR2 SQIVND (reference sequence). J was trimmed by 2 bases and V by 5 bases; bases with no gene match: 5. CDR3 length equals 15 residues. The CDR3, as DNA: TGTGCCAGTAGTCCCTTGGACAGGGGGCCCTACGAGCAGTACTTC. Protein sequence: CASSPLDRGPYEQYF.

V usage is TRBV6-2 or TRBV6-3 and J usage is TRBJ2-3; 9 bases are a match to TRBD2. Trimming at V came to 2 bases and at J to 1 base, leaving 4 bases not matched to a gene. Germline V CDR1 and CDR2: MNHEY, SVGEGT. The CDR3 is 16 amino acids. The CDR3 coding sequence is TGTGCCAGCAGTTACGAGTCTAGCGGGGGCACAGATACGCAGTATTTT. Amino acid sequence: CASSYESSGGTDTQYF.

The chain combines TRBV29-1 with TRBJ2-2; D unresolved. CDR1 is SQVTM and CDR2 is ANQGSEA in the germline V gene. The V gene lost 4 bases and the J gene lost 4 bases, with 7 bases spanning the gap. The CDR3 sequence is 12 residues long. The CDR3 nucleotides read TGCAGCGTTGGTAGTAGCACCGGGGAGCTGTTTTTT. Translation: CSVGSSTGELFF.

The V and J genes are TRBV19 and TRBJ2-7, with 11 nucleotides matching TRBD2. Germline V gives CDR1 LNHDA, CDR2 SQIVND (reference sequence). The CDR3 is 14 amino acids. V was clipped by 6 bases and J by 3 bases; unmatched bases: 4. The CDR3 reads CASSILAGDYEQYF. Here the CDR3 DNA reads TGTGCCAGTAGCATACTAGCGGGAGACTACGAGCAGTACTTC.